These 8 T cell receptor beta chains share one sample of origin, sequenced in a study of beta chain features in type 1 diabetes. cDNA synthesis used the whole RNA isolate, giving expressed TCRB sequences. Data came from immunoSEQ multiplex PCR; TCRdb stores just in-frame clones and leaves some out. The sample holds 200,000 to 250,000 clones, less than 35% seen once. The sequencing sample was made of central memory CD4+ T cells from blood. Receptor source: a man aged 25 to 40 in good health.

V and J are TRBV7-6 and TRBJ2-1; D is undetermined. Between the trimmed V and J ends, which lost 6 bases and 10 bases, there was a span of 22 bases. The CDR3 is made up of 15 amino acids. Germline CDR1 SGHVS, CDR2 FNYEAQ. Here the CDR3 reads CASRQEVDPSTEQFF. The CDR3 nucleotides read TGTGCCAGCAGGCAAGAAGTCGACCCCTCCACGGAGCAGTTCTTC.

CDR3 nucleotides: TGTGCCAGCGGCGCGATATCCTACAATGAGCAGTTCTTC. This encodes CASGAISYNEQFF. The V call is TRBV5-6, the J call TRBJ2-1; D gene uncertain. This CDR3 spans 13 amino acids. From germline, CDR1 is SGHDT and CDR2 YYEEEE. Trimming pared 7 bases from V and 1 base from J, leaving 9 bases between.

The genes are TRBV27 and TRBJ1-2; possibly TRBD1 for D (6 bases). The CDR3 is 17 residues long. V was clipped by 6 bases and J by 0 bases, with 20 bases between them. Germline CDR1 and CDR2: MNHEY and SMNVEV (reference sequence). The CDR3 bases are TGTGCCAGCAGCGTTTCCGACAGGCTGCACCCTAACTATGGCTACACCTTC. It yields the protein CASSVSDRLHPNYGYTF.

This clone was detected only a few times. The genes are TRBV29-1 and TRBJ1-2; D uncertain. CDR1 is SQVTM and CDR2 is ANQGSEA in the germline V gene. Deletions cut 0 bases from V and 2 bases from J, with 7 bases between. The CDR3 spans 13 residues. The DNA of the CDR3 is TGCAGCGTTGAAGAGTCCAGGAACTATGGCTACACCTTC. Translating it yields CSVEESRNYGYTF.

This clone has a single count. The chain employs TRBV7-2 and TRBJ1-5; D might be TRBD1 (6 bases). Germline V lookup: CDR1 SGHTA, CDR2 FQGNSA. V was pared by 2 bases and J by 7 bases, with 15 bases between. The CDR3 totals 15 residues. CDR3 nucleotide sequence: TGTGCCAGCAGCTTATCCCTCCAGGGGATCCAGCCCCAGCATTTT. This translates into CASSLSLQGIQPQHF.

This clone has just a few counts. The gene calls are TRBV29-1 and TRBJ2-1, with 7 nucleotides matching TRBD1. Trimming took 6 bases from V and 0 from J; bases not matched to a gene: 5. Germline CDR1 SQVTM, CDR2 ANQGSEA. The CDR3 totals 14 residues. DNA for the CDR3: TGCAGCGTGAAGGGGGACAGCTCCTACAATGAGCAGTTCTTC. Its protein product is CSVKGDSSYNEQFF.

This clone has more than one count but fewer than ten. The V and J genes are TRBV9 and TRBJ2-7; weak D call: TRBD2 (5 bases). Germline CDR1 reads SGDLS; CDR2 reads YYNGEE. This CDR3 is built from 13 residues. The ends were cut back, 0 bases at V and 3 bases at J, with 7 bases in the middle. The CDR3 protein is CASSVGLNYEQYF. The DNA for the CDR3 is TGTGCCAGCAGCGTAGGACTAAACTACGAGCAGTACTTC.

This clone appeared a few times. Other DNA sequences of this sample code for an identical CDR3. The chain links TRBV7-2 to TRBJ2-7; D ambiguous. Germline CDR1 and CDR2: SGHTA and FQGNSA. The CDR3 totals 13 residues. V gave up 5 bases and J gave up 2 bases, with 10 bases separating them. The CDR3 here is CASSPTRTYEQYF. CDR3 bases: TGTGCCAGCAGCCCAACAAGGACCTACGAGCAGTACTTC.